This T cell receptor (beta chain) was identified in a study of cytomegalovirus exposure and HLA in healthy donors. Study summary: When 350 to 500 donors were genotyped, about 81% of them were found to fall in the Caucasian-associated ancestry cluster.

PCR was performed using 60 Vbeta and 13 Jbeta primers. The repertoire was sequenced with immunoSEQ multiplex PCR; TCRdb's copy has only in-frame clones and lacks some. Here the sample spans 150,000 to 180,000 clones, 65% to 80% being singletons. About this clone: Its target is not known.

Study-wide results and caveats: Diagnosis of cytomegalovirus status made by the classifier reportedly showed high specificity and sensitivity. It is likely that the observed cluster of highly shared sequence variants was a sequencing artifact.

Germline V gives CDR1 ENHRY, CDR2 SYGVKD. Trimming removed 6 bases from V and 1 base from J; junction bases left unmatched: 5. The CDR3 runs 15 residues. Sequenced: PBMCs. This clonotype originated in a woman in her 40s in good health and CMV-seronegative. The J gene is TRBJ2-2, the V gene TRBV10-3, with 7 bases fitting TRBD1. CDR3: CAIRSTGKNTGELFF. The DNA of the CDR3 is TGTGCCATCAGATCGACAGGGAAGAACACCGGGGAGCTGTTTTTT.